Detailed here is one TCR beta chain. Its antigen is unidentified. This sample is part of a study of beta chain features in type 1 diabetes. Study context: The samples had around 100 million sorted cells examined in all.

CDR1 and CDR2 (germline): SGHNT, YYREEE (reference sequence). The CDR3 length is 15 residues. Trimming cost V 4 bases and J 4 bases, with 18 bases left between them. Sequencing targeted expressed TCRB transcripts, as all isolated RNA had been reverse transcribed. Sequencing used immunoSEQ multiplex PCR; TCRdb keeps in-frame clones, though not all of them. Of tens of thousands of clones listed, around a third were seen once; the top ten hold over 0.4%. Study-wide points: cDNA-based reads could over-represent cells with high TCR expression. The study found moderately but significantly shorter TCRB CDR3s in all four CD4+ subsets of Type 1 diabetes patients.

Sorting based on CD45RO/CCR7/CD25/CD127/CD95/CD27 separated CD4+ naive, central memory, regulatory and stem cell-like memory cells. Sequencing was performed on stem cell memory CD4+ T cells from blood. This clonotype was sampled from a woman aged 18 to 35 in good health. The chain has TRBV5-4 and TRBJ2-7, with D perhaps matching TRBD2 (5 bases). CDR3 residues: CASSPGGGLRYEQYF. DNA for the CDR3: TGTGCCAGCAGCCCCGGCGGAGGACTTCGTTACGAGCAGTACTTC.